This entry is about one TCR beta chain. This entry comes from a study of blood T cell repertoires in COVID-19. Profiled with immunoSEQ multiplex PCR; TCRdb holds only in-frame clones, not every one. The sample includes some 110,000 clones, 86% of them seen just once. The source of this sequence is a human donor in a cohort sampled during active COVID-19. The sequencing input was peripheral blood.

Here the CDR3 reads CASSKLQDWTEAFF. The CDR3 DNA is TGTGCCAGTAGTAAACTCCAGGATTGGACTGAAGCTTTCTTT. The rearrangement joins TRBV19 to TRBJ1-1; no clear D. The CDR3 has 14 amino acids. V was pared by 4 bases and J by 5 bases, with 14 bases between. Germline values: CDR1 LNHDA, CDR2 SQIVND (reference sequence).